Following are 3 T cell receptor beta chains from one sample sequenced in a study of cytomegalovirus exposure and HLA in healthy donors. This table comes from immunoSEQ multiplex PCR, and its TCRdb copy is limited to in-frame clones, with some not included. The sample lists over 200,000 clones, around 87% occurring once. The sequencing sample was made of PBMCs. Receptor source: a woman between 18 and 29 years old in good health and CMV-seropositive.

This sequence joins TRBV4-2 and TRBJ1-5; tentative D call: TRBD1 (6 bases). Trimming removed 1 base at V and 1 base at J, with 23 bases between. The germline CDR1 and CDR2 sequences are LGHNA and YNFKEQ. The length of the CDR3 is 20 residues. The CDR3 protein is CASSQVYAGVRGRSNQPQHF. Here the CDR3 DNA reads TGTGCCAGCAGCCAAGTATACGCAGGGGTGAGGGGTCGCAGCAATCAGCCCCAGCATTTT.

V gene TRBV5-4 combines with J gene TRBJ2-7, with TRBD1 matching 9 bases. The CDR3 has 15 amino acids. Germline V gene sequence: CDR1 SGHNT, CDR2 YYREEE (reference sequence). The trim removed 3 bases at V and 5 bases at J, leaving 9 bases unmatched. This CDR3 is CASSSPRDRADEQYF. CDR3 coding DNA: TGTGCCAGCAGCTCACCCCGGGACAGGGCCGACGAGCAGTACTTC.

The chain employs TRBV28 and TRBJ1-5; D remains ambiguous. CDR3 length: 14 residues. Germline V lookup: CDR1 MDHEN, CDR2 SYDVKM. Trimming left V 4 bases short and J 5 bases short, with 12 bases between. Here the CDR3 reads CASSSLRDYQPQHF. The CDR3 coding sequence is TGTGCCAGCAGTTCCCTTAGAGATTATCAGCCCCAGCATTTT.